This T cell receptor beta chain was found in a study of CD8 T cells in ankylosing spondylitis. The authors made TCR beta libraries by quantitative 5'-RACE with molecular barcodes. One entry per CDR3 protein, called by TCRdb with MiXCR from the 5' RACE reads. Here the sample spans under 950,000 distinct CDR3 sequences, 15% to 20% being singletons. This CDR3 is 17 amino acids long. V lost 0 bases and J lost 4; bases outside the gene matches: 7. Germline CDR1 and CDR2: LGHNA and YSLEER. Study-level points and caveats: What seemed typical of ankylosing spondylitis blood was a TCR beta motif built from several highly homologous variants. Relatively rare in peripheral blood, disease-linked clones were also CD8+. According to the report, clones linked to the disease were significantly enriched in matched synovial fluid samples taken from ankylosing spondylitis patients.

About this clonotype: The antigen remains undetermined.

The chain uses TRBV4-3 and TRBJ2-1; 9 nucleotides agree with TRBD1. Material: blood, either unsorted or a sorted T cell fraction (not recorded which). The receptor comes from a male donor with ankylosing spondylitis. CDR3 protein: CASSQDPGQGVYNEQFF. The CDR3 bases are TGCGCCAGCAGCCAAGATCCGGGACAGGGAGTATACAATGAGCAGTTCTTC.